The 32 T cell receptor beta chains below all came from one sample that was sequenced in a study of shared clonotypes between healthy human individuals. Assay: immunoSEQ multiplex PCR; the TCRdb copy retains only in-frame clones and omits some. The sample lists roughly 480,000 clones; roughly 78% were seen once. Material for sequencing was PBMCs. The origin of the receptors is a woman in her 40s in good health. Some clones in this sample may be carry-over from other donors' samples.

The chain combines TRBV6-5 with TRBJ2-3; D is unresolved. The CDR3 has 15 amino acids. V was shortened by 8 bases and J by 6 bases, with 21 bases between the two germline ends. CDR1 MNHEY and CDR2 SVGAGI come from the germline V gene. As DNA, the CDR3 is TGTGCCAGCCGCCTCGTGGCCCCTAGGACGGATACGCAGTATTTT. It specifies CASRLVAPRTDTQYF.

This chain connects TRBV9 to TRBJ2-7; TRBD2 agrees at 15 bases. From germline, CDR1 is SGDLS and CDR2 YYNGEE. The V and J ends lost 3 bases and 6 bases, in that order; junction bases with no gene match: 7. The CDR3 totals 16 residues. The CDR3 DNA follows: TGTGCCAGCAGCGCCCTCGGACTAGCGGGAGGGTCCGAGCAGTACTTC. This translates into CASSALGLAGGSEQYF.

The rearrangement uses TRBV9 and TRBJ2-5; TRBD2 matches at 7 bases. The CDR3 is made up of 15 amino acids. Unmatched junction bases numbered 5, after V lost 2 bases and J lost 1 base. The germline gives CDR1 SGDLS, CDR2 YYNGEE. CDR3 amino acids: CASSVGGTFQETQYF. CDR3 in DNA: TGTGCCAGCAGCGTGGGAGGGACCTTCCAAGAGACCCAGTACTTC.

V usage is TRBV19 and J usage is TRBJ1-5; 7 bases line up with TRBD1. V dropped 5 bases and J dropped 5; count of bases not matched to a gene: 6. CDR1 and CDR2 (germline): LNHDA, SQIVND (reference sequence). This CDR3 comprises 14 residues. CDR3 residues: CASSPDREHQPQHF. The DNA of the CDR3 is TGTGCCAGTAGTCCCGACAGGGAACATCAGCCCCAGCATTTT.

This rearrangement joins TRBV4-2 to TRBJ2-1, with 7 positions matching TRBD2. V gave up 1 base and J gave up 6 bases; unmatched junction bases: 12. From germline, CDR1 is LGHNA and CDR2 YNFKEQ. The CDR3 is 17 amino acids. DNA of the CDR3: TGTGCCAGCAGCCAAGTATCCGCGGGAGTTTACACCAATGAGCAGTTCTTC. It yields the protein CASSQVSAGVYTNEQFF.

For this clone: Other DNA sequences within the sample encode an identical CDR3. J is TRBJ2-7 and V is TRBV28, with 8 bases that match TRBD2. The CDR3 is 13 residues long. V was pared by 2 bases and J by 4 bases, with 1 base of the junction left unmatched. Looked up from germline, CDR1 is MDHEN and CDR2 is SYDVKM. CDR3 DNA sequence: TGTGCCAGCAGTTTAAGCGGGAGATACGAGCAGTACTTC. It encodes CASSLSGRYEQYF. Full variable domain (missing parts from reference TRBV28 and TRBJ2-7): DVKVTQSSRYLVKRTGEKVFLECVQDMDHENMFWYRQDPGLGLRLIYFSYDVKMKEKGDIPEGYSVSREKKERFSLILESASTNQTSMYLCASSLSGRYEQYFGPGTRLTVT.

The rearrangement joins TRBV5-1 to TRBJ2-1; 7 bases fit TRBD2. Germline loops: CDR1 SGHRS, CDR2 YFSETQ. The ends lost 2 bases at V and 5 bases at J; junction bases unmatched: 7. There are 15 residues in the CDR3. The chain's CDR3 is CASSLAGSVHNEQFF. The CDR3 coding sequence is TGCGCCAGCAGCTTAGCGGGAAGTGTACACAATGAGCAGTTCTTC.

The chain employs TRBV2 and TRBJ1-1; D not certain. From germline, CDR1 is SNHLY and CDR2 FYNNEI. V lost 8 bases, J lost 6 bases, and 16 bases lay in between. The CDR3 contains 13 residues. CDR3: CASGRALPSEAFF. The CDR3 nucleotides are TGTGCCAGCGGCCGGGCCCTCCCCTCTGAAGCTTTCTTT.

Notes on this clone: Compared with germline, one end of the junction differs, possibly owing to a read error. The rearrangement uses TRBV5-3 and TRBJ1-5, with 10 bases fitting TRBD1. TRBV5-3 is given ORF status, its function remaining uncertain. The CDR3 sequence is 15 residues long. CDR3 loop: CASSLGQGIDQPQHF. CDR3 nucleotide sequence: TGTGCCAGCAGCTTGGGACAGGGGATTGATCAGCCCCAGCATTTT.

The rearrangement uses TRBV7-2 and TRBJ2-1; TRBD2 agrees at 14 bases. CDR1 is SGHTA, CDR2 FQGNSA, per germline. V lost 5 bases, J lost 4 bases, and 7 bases stayed unmatched. The CDR3 contains 17 residues. In DNA, the CDR3 is TGTGCCAGCAGCCGCCGGACTAGCGGGAGGACTTACAATGAGCAGTTCTTC. It yields the protein CASSRRTSGRTYNEQFF. The full variable domain, its missing parts supplied by reference TRBV7-2 and TRBJ2-1, is GAGVSQSPSNKVTEKGKDVELRCDPISGHTALYWYRQSLGQGLEFLIYFQGNSAPDKSGLPSDRFSAERTGGSVSTLTIQRTQQEDSAVYLCASSRRTSGRTYNEQFFGPGTRLTVL.

This clone appeared a single time. This rearrangement joins TRBV7-3 to TRBJ2-1, with TRBD1 matching 7 bases. Germline loops: CDR1 SGHTA, CDR2 FQGTGA. After removal of 4 bases from V and 8 bases from J, the junction contained 11 bases not matched to a gene. This CDR3 has 15 residues. CDR3 region: CASSSTGQPRHEQFF. As DNA, the CDR3 is TGTGCCAGCAGCTCAACGGGACAGCCCCGCCATGAGCAGTTCTTC.

The CDR3 reads CASSPPSTDTQYF. The CDR3 DNA reads as TGTGCCAGCAGTCCCCCTAGCACAGATACGCAGTATTTT. The chain combines TRBV27 with TRBJ2-3, with unresolved D. The V end was cut by 5 bases, the J end by 0 bases, with 6 bases between. The CDR3 totals 13 residues. Germline V gene sequence: CDR1 MNHEY, CDR2 SMNVEV (reference sequence).

The chain is built from TRBV4-1 and TRBJ2-7; the D gene could be TRBD1 or TRBD2 (5 bases each). V was cut by 1 base and J by 5 bases, with 15 bases left in between. The CDR3 totals 15 residues. CDR1 MGHRA and CDR2 YSYEKL come from the germline V gene. CDR3 residues: CASSQGRGALDEQYF. The CDR3 coding sequence is TGCGCCAGCAGCCAAGGGAGAGGGGCCTTGGACGAGCAGTACTTC.

This clone was seen just once. The chain has TRBV28 and TRBJ2-1; possibly TRBD2 for D (6 bases). The CDR3 contains 14 residues. The germline V gene has CDR1 MDHEN and CDR2 SYDVKM. V dropped 6 bases and J dropped 9 bases, with 18 bases sitting between them. CDR3 DNA: TGTGCCAGCAGCAAAACGGTGACCGGGGGTGAGCAGTTCTTC. It yields the protein CASSKTVTGGEQFF.

The CDR3 DNA reads as TGCGCCAGCAGCTTGGGGGTTTCAGGGGACGAGCAGTACTTC. It codes for CASSLGVSGDEQYF. The gene calls are TRBV5-1 and TRBJ2-7; tentatively, D is TRBD1 (6 bases). The CDR3 consists of 14 residues. V shed 0 bases and J shed 5 bases, with 12 bases lying between them. Germline CDR1 and CDR2: SGHRS and YFSETQ.

This chain uses TRBV5-1 with TRBJ2-5; perhaps TRBD2 as D (5 bases). CDR3 length equals 16 residues. Germline CDR1 and CDR2: SGHRS and YFSETQ. Trimming removed 4 bases at V and 1 base at J, with 17 bases between. The CDR3 protein is CASSLFPAGGQETQYF. The CDR3 DNA reads as TGCGCCAGCAGCCTATTCCCCGCAGGAGGCCAAGAGACCCAGTACTTC. The whole variable domain, remainder taken from reference TRBV5-1 and TRBJ2-5, is KAGVTQTPRYLIKTRGQQVTLSCSPISGHRSVSWYQQTPGQGLQFLFEYFSETQRNKGNFPGRFSGRQFSNSRSEMNVSTLELGDSALYLCASSLFPAGGQETQYFGPGTRLLVL.

The chain employs TRBV28 and TRBJ2-7; no clear D. The germline V gene encodes CDR1 MDHEN and CDR2 SYDVKM. V lost 10 bases and J 1 base, leaving 20 bases between the germline ends. This CDR3 contains 15 residues. The CDR3 sequence is CATLSWAGSSYEQYF. The DNA for the CDR3 is TGTGCCACCCTCAGTTGGGCAGGCAGTTCCTACGAGCAGTACTTC. The full variable domain, in which reference TRBV28 and TRBJ2-7 provide the parts outside the CDR3, is DVKVTQSSRYLVKRTGEKVFLECVQDMDHENMFWYRQDPGLGLRLIYFSYDVKMKEKGDIPEGYSVSREKKERFSLILESASTNQTSMYLCATLSWAGSSYEQYFGPGTRLTVT.

This chain uses TRBV2 with TRBJ1-1; possibly TRBD1 for D (6 bases). The germline V gene has CDR1 SNHLY and CDR2 FYNNEI. Trimming removed 10 bases at V and 1 base at J, with 16 bases between. CDR3 length equals 14 residues. The CDR3 DNA is TGTGCCACCGGTAGAGACAGGACGAACACTGAAGCTTTCTTT. Translated, it gives CATGRDRTNTEAFF.

The chain employs TRBV10-3 and TRBJ2-1, with D tentatively TRBD2 (7 bases). CDR3 length: 15 residues. CDR1 is ENHRY and CDR2 is SYGVKD in the germline V gene. With 0 bases removed from V and 15 bases from J, the gap between germline ends came to 21 bases. CDR3 sequence (DNA): TGTGCCATCAGTGAGTCGGGGGCCGGCGGGGGCGTGTGGTTCTTC. This translates into CAISESGAGGGVWFF.

The rearrangement joins TRBV7-8 to TRBJ1-5, with a tentative D call TRBD1 (5 bases). This CDR3 is 15 amino acids long. CDR1 and CDR2 (germline): SGHVS, FQNEAQ. The V end was cut by 3 bases, the J end by 5 bases, with 14 bases between. The DNA for the CDR3 is TGTGCCAGCAGCTTTTACCAGGGATACGATCAGCCCCAGCATTTT. Translating gives CASSFYQGYDQPQHF.

The chain employs TRBV7-8 and TRBJ1-4, with D uncertain. This CDR3 spans 15 amino acids. Germline V gene sequence: CDR1 SGHVS, CDR2 FQNEAQ. V shed 5 bases and J shed 4 bases, with 14 bases lying between them. The CDR3 is CASSTWSTFNEKLFF. The CDR3, as DNA: TGTGCCAGCAGCACGTGGAGCACCTTTAATGAAAAACTGTTTTTT.

This chain uses TRBV28 with TRBJ2-1, with TRBD2 matching over 12 bases. The CDR3 loop spans 22 amino acids. The germline gives CDR1 MDHEN, CDR2 SYDVKM. Losses at the gene ends were 7 bases for V and 10 bases for J; bases not matched to a gene: 32. The CDR3 DNA follows: TGTGCCAGCATCAGGACAGGGGCGCGTTTTCAAAGGACTAGCGGGACCGGAAGGGAGCAGTTCTTC. Translating it yields CASIRTGARFQRTSGTGREQFF. Complete variable domain (other parts from reference TRBV28 and TRBJ2-1): DVKVTQSSRYLVKRTGEKVFLECVQDMDHENMFWYRQDPGLGLRLIYFSYDVKMKEKGDIPEGYSVSREKKERFSLILESASTNQTSMYLCASIRTGARFQRTSGTGREQFFGPGTRLTVL.

CDR3 region: CSVEEDGGYEQYF. As DNA, the CDR3 is TGCAGCGTTGAAGAGGACGGGGGCTACGAGCAGTACTTC. The chain employs TRBV29-1 and TRBJ2-7; TRBD2 is a possible D gene (6 bases). The germline gives CDR1 SQVTM, CDR2 ANQGSEA. V lost 0 bases and J lost 3, with 9 bases in between. The CDR3 is 13 residues long.

The chain joins TRBV6-5 to TRBJ2-7, with TRBD2 identical over 11 bases. Germline values: CDR1 MNHEY, CDR2 SVGAGI. V trimming: 6 bases; J trimming: 7 bases; junction bases outside the gene matches: 5. The CDR3 covers 13 residues. For the CDR3, the DNA is TGTGCCAGCAGATTAGCGGGAGGGGGGGAGCAGTACTTC. Translation gives CASRLAGGGEQYF.

The J gene is TRBJ2-2, the V gene TRBV7-3; D not resolved. V was shortened by 3 bases and J by 7 bases, with 9 bases between the two germline ends. This CDR3 spans 13 amino acids. Germline CDR1 reads SGHTA; CDR2 reads FQGTGA. The CDR3 sequence: CASSFGVGGELFF. CDR3 DNA sequence: TGTGCCAGCAGCTTTGGGGTTGGCGGGGAGCTGTTTTTT.

This clone came up a few times. The chain has TRBV11-2 and TRBJ2-3; TRBD2 agrees at 7 bases. The V segment lost 3 bases and the J segment 2 bases; nucleotides outside the gene matches: 5. The V gene's germline CDR1 is SGHAT and CDR2 FQNNGV. The CDR3 extends over 15 amino acids. The CDR3 DNA follows: TGTGCCAGCAGCTTTTGGGGGGGTATCACAGATACGCAGTATTTT. This gives the protein CASSFWGGITDTQYF.

This rearrangement joins TRBV15 to TRBJ1-5; no reliable D call. Germline V lookup: CDR1 LNHNV, CDR2 YYDKDF (reference sequence). The CDR3 length is 13 residues. V was pared by 0 bases and J by 9 bases, with 9 bases between. CDR3 sequence reads: CATSRDSRGPQHF. The CDR3 DNA reads as TGTGCCACCAGCAGAGATTCTCGGGGGCCCCAGCATTTT.

This chain uses TRBV6-1 with TRBJ2-1; a possible D gene is TRBD1 (6 bases). The germline V gene encodes CDR1 MNHNS and CDR2 SASEGT. There are 15 residues in the CDR3. V lost 4 bases and J lost 8, with 18 bases in between. CDR3 loop: CASSATRTDIDEQFF. CDR3 in DNA: TGTGCCAGCAGTGCAACTAGGACAGATATCGATGAGCAGTTCTTC.

The chain recombines TRBV5-4 with TRBJ2-2; D may be TRBD2 (7 bases). The germline V gene has CDR1 SGHNT and CDR2 YYREEE (reference sequence). V lost 7 bases and J 2 bases, leaving 15 bases between the germline ends. This CDR3 comprises 15 residues. CDR3 residues: CASQGPSGNTGELFF. CDR3 DNA: TGTGCCAGCCAGGGGCCTAGCGGCAACACCGGGGAGCTGTTTTTT.

This clone occurred once. One junction end disagrees with the germline gene, perhaps due to a read error. The same CDR3 is also encoded by other DNA sequences in this sample. The chain carries TRBV2 and TRBJ1-1, with a weak D call TRBD1 (5 bases). The CDR3 runs 14 residues. CDR1 SNHLY and CDR2 FYNNEI come from the germline V gene. The CDR3 is CASRRDGENTEAFF. DNA for the CDR3: TGTGCCAGCAGAAGGGACGGTGAGAACACTGAAGCCTTCTTT.

The chain recombines TRBV2 with TRBJ2-2; 15 bases map to TRBD2. The germline gives CDR1 SNHLY, CDR2 FYNNEI. V gave up 4 bases and J gave up 0 bases; unmatched junction bases: 9. This CDR3 is 20 amino acids long. CDR3 DNA sequence: TGTGCCAGCAGTGTCCCCGGACTAGCGGGAGGGAGGTCGAACACCGGGGAGCTGTTTTTT. Translating it yields CASSVPGLAGGRSNTGELFF.

In this sample, this clone turned up once. The genes are TRBV4-2 and TRBJ2-1, with 14 bases identical to TRBD2. J lost 8 bases, V lost 1 base, and 13 bases had no gene match. This CDR3 comprises 19 residues. Looked up from germline, CDR1 is LGHNA and CDR2 is YNFKEQ. In DNA, the CDR3 is TGTGCCAGCAGCCAAGGACTAGCGGGAGGGGTGGGTGTGAGCGATGAGCAGTTCTTC. Its protein product is CASSQGLAGGVGVSDEQFF.